This TCR beta chain was recorded in a study of shared clonotypes between healthy human individuals. About this clone: Its antigen is not identified.

The method was immunoSEQ multiplex PCR; TCRdb's version includes in-frame clones alone and lacks a portion of them. The sample has 450,000 to 700,000 clones; around 95% are singletons. Broader study findings: Sampling covered nothing but blood. Tissue TCR repertoires likely differ from those found in blood. On the whole, naive subsets had larger estimated richness than memory subsets had.

The naive CD8 subset, CD45RO-negative cells positively selected for CCR7, excluded terminally differentiated effector memory CD45RA+ cells. The receptor was isolated from a woman in her thirties in good health. Sequencing was carried out using naive CD8+ T cells sorted from blood.

This chain's CDR3 is CASSLARGTPVLGEQFF. The DNA for the CDR3 is TGTGCCAGCAGCTTAGCTAGGGGGACCCCCGTACTGGGTGAGCAGTTCTTC. This chain links TRBV7-8 with TRBJ2-1; the D gene is possibly TRBD1 (6 bases). Trimming removed 0 bases from V and 9 bases from J, with 21 bases in between. This CDR3 region has 17 residues. Germline V lookup: CDR1 SGHVS, CDR2 FQNEAQ.